This is a list of T cell receptor beta chains from one sample in a study of CD8+CD57+ T cells in acquired aplastic anemia. TCRdb used MiXCR to reprocess the reads, holding one entry per CDR3 protein. The sample lists around 130,000 distinct CDR3 sequences, under 65% occurring once. The material sequenced was sorted CD4+, CD8+, or CD8+CD57+ T cells (not recorded which) from PBMCs. These receptor sequences come from a human donor with aplastic anemia. The CDR3 runs from the conserved cysteine through the conserved F or W. A D gene is named only where the DNA matches it firmly. Expanded clones are given a class, and other clones once, few, many or no size at all.

TRBJ2-1 | TRBV19 | TRBD2 | NA | TGTGCCAGTAATACAGCGGCGGGAGGGCATGATGAGCAGTTCTTC | CASNTAAGGHDEQFF
TRBJ1-1 | TRBV20-1 | NA | NA | TGCAGTGCTAGAGACGGCAGGGTGAGCACTGAAGCTTTCTTT | CSARDGRVSTEAFF
TRBJ2-7 | TRBV20-1 | NA | once | TGCAGTGCTAGAGATCAACCTTTTCAGTACTTC | CSARDQPFQYF
TRBJ2-1 | TRBV19 | NA | NA | TGTGCCAGTAGTGTGGGGCCAAATGAGCAGTTCTTC | CASSVGPNEQFF
TRBJ1-2 | TRBV19 | NA | NA | TGTGCCAGTACAGACGGGTCCTATGGCTACACCTTC | CASTDGSYGYTF
TRBJ2-7 | TRBV29-1 | NA | few | TGCAGCGTTTATGTGGGGGTAGATACCTACGAGCAGTACTTC | CSVYVGVDTYEQYF
TRBJ2-6 | TRBV11-2 | NA | NA | TGTGCCAGCAGCCCAGACAGGTACCGCTCTGGGGCCAACGTCCTGACTTTC | CASSPDRYRSGANVLTF
TRBJ2-7 | TRBV27 | NA | NA | TGTGCCAGCAAAAAAGGACAGAGCCGGGACGAGCAGTACTTC | CASKKGQSRDEQYF
TRBJ2-1 | TRBV7-9 | NA | few | TGTGCCAGCAGCTTAGGCGAATCCAATGAGCAGTTCTTC | CASSLGESNEQFF
TRBJ2-3 | TRBV19 | TRBD2 | NA | TGTGCCAGTACCCTGGCGGGAGGGGACACGCAGTATTTT | CASTLAGGDTQYF
TRBJ1-1 | TRBV7-8 | TRBD1 | few | TGTGCCAGCAGCCCCAGGACAGGGGGATCAGAAGCTTTCTTT | CASSPRTGGSEAFF